Presented here are 17 T cell receptor beta chains from one specimen sequenced in a study of blood T cells in healthy people across ages. The use of a sample-barcoded 5' primer and a J-beta primer mix characterized a second PCR of about 7 to 12 cycles. TCRdb analysed the 5' RACE reads with MiXCR anew, one entry per CDR3 protein. The sample has some 1.8 million distinct CDR3 sequences, 35% to 50% seen once. The sequencing input was blood. Receptors were obtained from a human donor in good health.

The chain recombines TRBV4-2 with TRBJ1-1; no firm D call. V was clipped by 0 bases and J by 3 bases, with 11 bases between them. This CDR3 has 15 amino acids. Germline CDR1 LGHNA, CDR2 YNFKEQ. The CDR3 DNA follows: TGTGCCAGCAGCCAAGATCAAGCGGGTGACACTGAAGCTTTCTTT. It is translated as CASSQDQAGDTEAFF.

This chain joins TRBV28 and TRBJ2-7; TRBD2 might be the D (6 bases). Trimming took 6 bases from V and 2 from J, leaving 11 bases between them. This CDR3 comprises 13 residues. CDR1 and CDR2 (germline): MDHEN, SYDVKM. The CDR3 protein is CASRGRGTYEQYF. The CDR3 DNA sequence: TGTGCCAGCAGGGGACGGGGGACCTACGAGCAGTACTTC.

The chain has TRBV28 and TRBJ1-2; TRBD1 matches at 8 bases. V trimming: 4 bases; J trimming: 8 bases; junction bases outside the gene matches: 12. The CDR3 has 15 residues. Looked up from germline, CDR1 is MDHEN and CDR2 is SYDVKM. The CDR3 DNA reads as TGTGCCAGCAGTTCCAGCCCGGACAGGGTTAGCGGCTACACCTTC. Protein sequence: CASSSSPDRVSGYTF.

This clonotype was picked up a small number of times. The J gene is TRBJ1-1, the V gene TRBV29-1; D is perhaps TRBD1 (5 bases). CDR3 length: 13 residues. The V gene lost 7 bases and the J gene lost 5 bases, with 17 bases spanning the gap. In germline, CDR1 is SQVTM, CDR2 ANQGSEA. The CDR3 loop reads CSAGRDPRTEAFF. CDR3 nucleotide sequence: TGCAGCGCGGGGAGGGACCCAAGGACTGAAGCTTTCTTT.

This clonotype was observed a few times. The chain carries TRBV4-3 and TRBJ1-5; D is unclear. The V end lost 0 bases, the J end lost 5 bases, and 11 bases lay between the germline ends. Germline CDR1 LGHNA, CDR2 YSLEER. This CDR3 comprises 15 residues. CDR3 sequence reads: CASSQDLASYQPQHF. The CDR3 DNA follows: TGCGCCAGCAGCCAAGATTTGGCCAGCTATCAGCCCCAGCATTTT.

The rearrangement uses TRBV12-3 or TRBV12-4 and TRBJ2-3; D ambiguous. Trimming removed 3 bases at V and 4 bases at J, with 11 bases between. The CDR3 length is 14 residues. The CDR3 bases are TGTGCCAGCAGTTTTGTCCATAAGGCAGATACGCAGTATTTT. Translated: CASSFVHKADTQYF.

The CDR3 region is CSSGRESPQHF. CDR3 nucleotide sequence: TGCAGCAGCGGCAGGGAATCTCCCCAGCATTTT. V is TRBV29-1 and J is TRBJ1-5, with D possibly TRBD1 on 5 matching bases. Germline CDR1 reads SQVTM; CDR2 reads ANQGSEA. The V gene lost 8 bases and the J gene lost 10 bases, with 15 bases spanning the gap. This CDR3 has 11 residues.

This chain connects TRBV27 to TRBJ2-7; 9 nucleotides line up with TRBD1. The CDR3 is 12 residues long. CDR1 and CDR2 from the germline V gene are MNHEY and SMNVEV (reference sequence). J gave up 6 bases and V 8 bases, and 5 bases lay outside the gene matches. The CDR3 DNA follows: TGTGCCAGCGGGACAGGGTATCTCGAGCAGTACTTC. Translating it yields CASGTGYLEQYF.

The V call is TRBV4-3, the J call TRBJ1-6; 7 nucleotides match TRBD1. Germline lookup yields CDR1 LGHNA and CDR2 YSLEER. The V gene end was trimmed by 0 bases and the J gene end by 10 bases; junction bases not matched to a gene: 0. This CDR3 is 13 amino acids long. The CDR3 nucleotides are TGCGCCAGCAGCCAAGAACAGGGGTCACCCCTCCACTTT. Protein: CASSQEQGSPLHF.

The chain is built from TRBV7-2 and TRBJ2-5; D is possibly TRBD2 (7 bases). CDR1 is SGHTA, CDR2 FQGNSA, per germline. The CDR3 loop spans 19 amino acids. Trimming removed 2 bases at V and 5 bases at J, with 27 bases between. The CDR3 bases are TGTGCCAGCAGCTTATATTTGAGTCCTGGGGGGGCAGCGAGGGAGACCCAGTACTTC. This codes for CASSLYLSPGGAARETQYF.

The gene calls are TRBV7-2 and TRBJ2-5; D may be TRBD2 (6 bases). Germline V gene lookup returns CDR1 SGHTA and CDR2 FQGNSA. CDR3 length: 18 residues. V dropped 0 bases and J dropped 5 bases, with 22 bases sitting between them. The CDR3 coding sequence is TGTGCCAGCAGCTTAGCGCTGGGCGCGGGACCCCGGCCCGAGACCCAGTACTTC. It codes for CASSLALGAGPRPETQYF.

This clonotype was counted only a few times. This chain links TRBV27 with TRBJ1-2; D unresolved. There are 13 residues in the CDR3. Germline values: CDR1 MNHEY, CDR2 SMNVEV (reference sequence). Deletions cut 3 bases from V and 7 bases from J, with 12 bases between. In DNA form, the CDR3 reads TGTGCCAGCAGTTTCGGCCCAGACGCTGGCTACACCTTC. Translating gives CASSFGPDAGYTF.

The chain couples TRBV7-9 to TRBJ2-5; a weak D match, TRBD2 (6 bases). The CDR3 runs to 15 residues. V lost 1 base to trimming and J lost 2 bases, with 11 bases between them. From germline, CDR1 is SEHNR and CDR2 FQNEAQ (reference sequence). For the CDR3, the DNA is TGTGCCAGCAGCTTAGGGACTAACCTACAAGAGACCCAGTACTTC. Encoded protein: CASSLGTNLQETQYF.

This clonotype occurred a few times. The rearrangement joins TRBV15 to TRBJ2-3; unclear D gene. The CDR3 has 16 residues. V dropped 3 bases and J dropped 0 bases, with 13 bases sitting between them. Germline assignment: CDR1 LNHNV and CDR2 YYDKDF (reference sequence). The CDR3 reads CATSSGVSVSTDTQYF. For the CDR3, the DNA is TGTGCCACCAGCAGTGGGGTCTCCGTTAGCACAGATACGCAGTATTTT.

The chain carries TRBV7-9 and TRBJ1-5, with a weak D call TRBD1 (6 bases). CDR1 and CDR2 (germline): SEHNR, FQNEAQ (reference sequence). The CDR3 spans 16 residues. The ends were cut back, 5 bases at V and 5 bases at J, with 19 bases in the middle. The CDR3 region is CASSAVGGQVDQPQHF. For the CDR3, the DNA is TGTGCCAGCAGCGCCGTTGGGGGGCAGGTGGATCAGCCCCAGCATTTT.

V is TRBV2 and J is TRBJ2-1; D might be TRBD1 (6 bases). Germline V CDR1 and CDR2: SNHLY, FYNNEI. The V end was cut by 6 bases, the J end by 8 bases, with 11 bases between. This CDR3 contains 12 residues. In nucleotides, the CDR3 is TGTGCCAGCAGAAAACCAGGGGATGAGCAGTTCTTC. Translation: CASRKPGDEQFF.

The V call is TRBV13, the J call TRBJ2-5, with D possibly TRBD2 on 5 matching bases. V was cut by 5 bases and J by 11 bases, with 24 bases left in between. The CDR3 contains 15 residues. The germline V gene has CDR1 PRHDT and CDR2 FYEKMQ (reference sequence). In nucleotides, the CDR3 is TGTGCCAGCAGCCAAGAGGACGGAGGAGGATACGGGCAGTACTTC. Residues: CASSQEDGGGYGQYF.